This T cell receptor (beta chain) was sequenced for a study of cytomegalovirus exposure and HLA in healthy donors. Study details: About 85 million unique TCRs from HLA-typed donors were held in an early release of data. Genotyping showed roughly 77% of approximately 430 donors falling in the Caucasian-associated ancestry cluster. Study-level results: In a later analysis, TCR beta V- and J-gene trimming showed a link to a missense DCLRE1C variant. Reportedly, fewer N-insertions than the approximately 690-donor mean appeared in an Asian-associated ancestry cluster in a later analysis.

As concerns this clone: Its target is unknown.

Amplification used 60 Vbeta primers and 13 Jbeta primers. The assay was immunoSEQ multiplex PCR, and TCRdb's table has in-frame clones only and misses some. Of about 190,000 clones in the sample, 70% to 90% were seen once. Material: PBMCs. The sequence came from a woman aged 18 to 35 in good health and CMV-seronegative.

This CDR3 is CASSRDWDIQYF. In DNA, the CDR3 is TGTGCCAGCAGTCGGGACTGGGACATTCAGTACTTC. V usage is TRBV6-5 and J usage is TRBJ2-4; D perhaps matches TRBD2 (6 bases). The CDR3 sequence is 12 residues long. Trimming cost V 5 bases and J 8 bases, with 10 bases left between them. CDR1 and CDR2 from the germline V gene are MNHEY and SVGAGI.